The 20 T cell receptor beta chains below were found in one sample sequenced in a study of siplizumab effects on memory and regulatory T cells. Repertoires were generated with immunoSEQ multiplex PCR, while TCRdb's copy carries only in-frame clones and drops some. The table includes 95,000 to 130,000 clones, roughly 94% detected once. The sample consisted of non-Treg CD4+ T cells sorted from blood. Receptors originate from a human donor in good health.

The genes are TRBV5-1 and TRBJ2-2; perhaps TRBD1 as D (6 bases). Germline V lookup: CDR1 SGHRS, CDR2 YFSETQ. Trimming removed 4 bases from V and 6 bases from J, with 16 bases in between. The CDR3 runs 15 residues. The CDR3 DNA sequence: TGCGCCAGCAGCCCGGACAGCAGAGACGCCGGGGAGCTGTTTTTT. Translated, it gives CASSPDSRDAGELFF.

The rearrangement joins TRBV27 to TRBJ2-5; perhaps D is TRBD1 or TRBD2 (6 bases each). The CDR3 extends over 15 amino acids. The V gene's germline CDR1 is MNHEY and CDR2 SMNVEV (reference sequence). V was trimmed by 6 bases and J by 11 bases, leaving 25 bases between them. DNA for the CDR3: TGTGCCAGCAGGCTAGCGACAGGTCTGGGGTTAGAGCAGTACTTC. Encoded protein: CASRLATGLGLEQYF.

The chain couples TRBV11-2 to TRBJ2-6; possible D gene TRBD1, 6 bases. Trimming took 5 bases from V and 0 from J, leaving 14 bases between them. Germline V lookup: CDR1 SGHAT, CDR2 FQNNGV. The CDR3 length is 17 residues. The CDR3 DNA reads as TGTGCCAGCAGCCTTCAGGGGTCCCTCTCTGGGGCCAACGTCCTGACTTTC. Its translation is CASSLQGSLSGANVLTF.

This clone is a singleton in its sample. In DNA, the CDR3 is TGTGCCAGCAGCCGACAGATAGTTAACACTGAAGCTTTCTTT. It is translated as CASSRQIVNTEAFF. The chain uses TRBV7-9 and TRBJ1-1; a possible D gene is TRBD1 (5 bases). Germline CDR1 SEHNR, CDR2 FQNEAQ (reference sequence). Trimming removed 5 bases from V and 2 bases from J, with 12 bases in between. This CDR3 region has 14 residues.

This chain links TRBV9 with TRBJ1-1; a possible D gene is TRBD1 (5 bases). The ends were cut back, 2 bases at V and 3 bases at J, with 14 bases in the middle. CDR3 size: 15 residues. Germline loops: CDR1 SGDLS, CDR2 YYNGEE. CDR3 residues: CASSVLRGRDTEAFF. In nucleotides, the CDR3 is TGTGCCAGCAGCGTCCTCCGGGGCAGGGACACTGAAGCTTTCTTT.

V and J are TRBV6-5 and TRBJ1-1; no definite D call. The CDR3 has 11 residues. The V end was cut by 6 bases, the J end by 10 bases, with 12 bases between. Per germline, CDR1 MNHEY and CDR2 SVGAGI. The CDR3 nucleotides are TGTGCCAGCAGCCGACCCGGGCGAGCTTTCTTT. This gives the protein CASSRPGRAFF.

The chain combines TRBV6-5 with TRBJ1-4, with D maybe TRBD1 (5 bases). Germline V lookup: CDR1 MNHEY, CDR2 SVGAGI. The CDR3 totals 13 residues. The V end lost 7 bases, the J end lost 8 bases, and 14 bases lay between the germline ends. The CDR3, as DNA: TGTGCCAGCAAGTTCAGGGAGGAGGAAAAACTGTTTTTT. It encodes CASKFREEEKLFF.

The chain has TRBV6-5 and TRBJ1-2; 7 nucleotides align to TRBD1. V gave up 6 bases and J gave up 11 bases; unmatched junction bases: 18. Germline loops: CDR1 MNHEY, CDR2 SVGAGI. There are 15 residues in the CDR3. The CDR3 DNA sequence: TGTGCCAGCAGGCCCCCGACAGGGACTAATTCTGGGTACACCTTC. It encodes CASRPPTGTNSGYTF.

The J gene is TRBJ2-1, the V gene TRBV18; D may match TRBD1 or TRBD2 (6 bases each). The V and J ends lost 3 bases and 7 bases respectively, with 10 bases between them. In germline, CDR1 is KGHSH, CDR2 LQKENI. The CDR3 consists of 13 residues. This CDR3 reads CASSPRGENEQFF. The CDR3 DNA is TGTGCCAGCTCACCTAGGGGGGAAAATGAGCAGTTCTTC. The full variable domain, rest sourced from reference TRBV18 and TRBJ2-1, is NAGVMQNPRHLVRRRGQEARLRCSPMKGHSHVYWYRQLPEEGLKFMVYLQKENIIDESGMPKERFSAEFPKEGPSILRIQQVVRGDSAAYFCASSPRGENEQFFGPGTRLTVL.

The genes are TRBV7-9 and TRBJ2-3, with D unclear. V was cut by 1 base and J by 6 bases, with 2 bases left in between. Germline V gene sequence: CDR1 SEHNR, CDR2 FQNEAQ (reference sequence). This CDR3 region has 11 residues. As DNA, the CDR3 is TGTGCCAGCAGCTTAGTGGATACGCAGTATTTT. Translated: CASSLVDTQYF.

The chain has TRBV6-1 and TRBJ2-5; a weak D match, TRBD1 (6 bases). V was clipped by 4 bases and J by 1 base, with 10 bases between them. There are 14 residues in the CDR3. The germline V gene has CDR1 MNHNS and CDR2 SASEGT. The CDR3 sequence is CASSAQGPQETQYF. Here the CDR3 DNA reads TGTGCCAGCAGTGCACAGGGCCCCCAAGAGACCCAGTACTTC.

The chain uses TRBV7-3 and TRBJ2-1; no clear D gene. The germline V gene encodes CDR1 SGHTA and CDR2 FQGTGA. V was clipped by 4 bases and J by 7 bases, with 11 bases between them. The CDR3 runs 13 residues. The CDR3 spells CASSSSRENEQFF. In nucleotides, the CDR3 is TGTGCCAGCAGCTCCTCAAGGGAAAATGAGCAGTTCTTC.

CDR3 coding DNA: TGTGCCAGCAGTGAACAGCCTAGCACAGATACGCAGTATTTT. Protein product: CASSEQPSTDTQYF. The rearrangement links TRBV2 to TRBJ2-3; D unresolved. The length of the CDR3 is 14 residues. Germline V gene data show CDR1 as SNHLY and CDR2 as FYNNEI. The germline V and J ends were trimmed by 2 bases and 0 bases, with 6 bases remaining between them.

The chain joins TRBV7-2 to TRBJ2-2; TRBD2 is a possible D gene (6 bases). V was cut by 7 bases and J by 4 bases, with 16 bases left in between. There are 15 residues in the CDR3. The V gene's germline CDR1 is SGHTA and CDR2 FQGNSA. This CDR3 reads CASILYSGFTGELFF. DNA for the CDR3: TGTGCCAGCATACTATACAGCGGGTTCACCGGGGAGCTGTTTTTT.

CDR3 region: CASSQESGTHDEQYF. The CDR3 nucleotides are TGTGCCAGCAGCCAAGAATCGGGGACCCACGACGAGCAGTACTTC. The gene calls are TRBV5-4 and TRBJ2-7; perhaps D is TRBD1 or TRBD2 (5 bases each). The CDR3 runs to 15 residues. With 4 bases removed from V and 5 bases from J, the gap between germline ends came to 19 bases. Germline assignment: CDR1 SGHNT and CDR2 YYREEE (reference sequence).

CDR3 amino acids: CAISEGGGRESYNEQFF. CDR3 bases: TGTGCCATCAGTGAAGGAGGTGGGCGGGAGTCCTACAATGAGCAGTTCTTC. The chain has TRBV10-3 and TRBJ2-1; 7 bases are a match to TRBD2. J gave up 1 base and V 3 bases, and 9 bases lay outside the gene matches. Germline-derived CDR1 and CDR2 are ENHRY and SYGVKD. The CDR3 runs 17 residues.

The chain couples TRBV5-1 to TRBJ1-1, with TRBD1 as a possible D gene (6 bases). The CDR3 has 16 residues. V lost 3 bases and J 0 bases, leaving 15 bases between the germline ends. Germline V CDR1 and CDR2: SGHRS, YFSETQ. The CDR3 nucleotides read TGCGCCAGCAGCTCCACAGGGTTTCGGGTGAACACTGAAGCTTTCTTT. Its translation is CASSSTGFRVNTEAFF.

This sequence joins TRBV5-1 and TRBJ2-3; TRBD2 agrees at 10 bases. The CDR3 is made up of 17 amino acids. The J segment lost 2 bases and the V segment lost 0 bases, leaving 6 bases of the junction unmatched. CDR1 and CDR2 from the germline V gene are SGHRS and YFSETQ. CDR3: CASSLGLLAGITDTQYF. The CDR3 DNA is TGCGCCAGCAGCTTGGGGCTACTAGCGGGAATCACAGATACGCAGTATTTT.

CDR3 nucleotide sequence: TGTGCCAGCAGCCCTAAAGGACAGGAGAACACTGAAGCTTTCTTT. Its protein is CASSPKGQENTEAFF. This chain connects TRBV7-9 to TRBJ1-1; 7 nucleotides line up with TRBD1. The germline gives CDR1 SEHNR, CDR2 FQNEAQ (reference sequence). The CDR3 covers 15 residues. The junction had 7 bases not matched to a gene; V was cut back by 5 bases and J by 1 base.

The chain employs TRBV5-6 and TRBJ1-1; weak D call: TRBD1 (5 bases). Germline-derived CDR1 and CDR2 are SGHDT and YYEEEE. Trimming cost V 3 bases and J 5 bases, with 11 bases left between them. This CDR3 region has 13 residues. This chain's CDR3 is CASSYTRVTEAFF. The CDR3 nucleotides read TGTGCCAGCAGCTACACCAGGGTGACTGAAGCTTTCTTT. Complete variable domain (other parts from reference TRBV5-6 and TRBJ1-1): DAGVTQSPTHLIKTRGQQVTLRCSPKSGHDTVSWYQQALGQGPQFIFQYYEEEERQRGNFPDRFSGHQFPNYSSELNVNALLLGDSALYLCASSYTRVTEAFFGQGTRLTVV.